A selection of T cell receptor beta chains follows, all from one sample in a study of technical replicates of blood from a handful of donors. Measured with immunoSEQ multiplex PCR; TCRdb has only the in-frame clones, and not every one. The sample contains roughly 50,000 clones, roughly 96% of which appear only once. Sequencing was performed on PBMCs. These receptors all come from a human donor in good health. Some clones in this sample may be carry-over from other donors' samples. Both conserved end residues are part of each CDR3. D genes are given only for firm matches. For some rows the clone size is stated as once, few or many, or as a class when expanded; others skip it.

abundance: NA; d_gene: NA; j_gene: TRBJ2-5; v_gene: TRBV11-2; CDR3nt: TGTGCCAGCAGCTGGGCCTGGGCCGTGGAGACCCAGTACTTC; CDR3aa: CASSWAWAVETQYF
abundance: NA; d_gene: TRBD2; j_gene: TRBJ2-2; v_gene: TRBV4-2; CDR3nt: TGTGCCAGCAGCCAGTCGGGCGGGAGCAACACCGGGGAGCTGTTTTTT; CDR3aa: CASSQSGGSNTGELFF
abundance: once; d_gene: NA; j_gene: TRBJ2-6; v_gene: TRBV30; CDR3nt: TGTGCCTGGAGTGTATTGGGGAGAGGGGCCAACGTCCTGACTTTC; CDR3aa: CAWSVLGRGANVLTF
abundance: few; d_gene: NA; j_gene: TRBJ2-1; v_gene: TRBV5-6; CDR3nt: TGTGCCAGCAGCTTGAGGAGGAACTACAATGAGCAGTTCTTC; CDR3aa: CASSLRRNYNEQFF
abundance: NA; d_gene: NA; j_gene: TRBJ1-4; v_gene: TRBV11-1; CDR3nt: TGTGCCAGCAGCTTACAAGGGGGAGCTAATGAAAAACTGTTTTTT; CDR3aa: CASSLQGGANEKLFF
abundance: NA; d_gene: TRBD1; j_gene: TRBJ2-7; v_gene: TRBV27; CDR3nt: TGTGCCAGCAGCCACGACAGGGTTTACGAGCAGTACTTC; CDR3aa: CASSHDRVYEQYF
abundance: NA; d_gene: NA; j_gene: TRBJ1-1; v_gene: TRBV6-5; CDR3nt: TGTGCCAGGGCAGGCCCTCAACTCAGTATAGAAGCTTTCTTT; CDR3aa: CARAGPQLSIEAFF
abundance: NA; d_gene: NA; j_gene: TRBJ1-1; v_gene: TRBV29-1; CDR3nt: TGCAGCGCCTCTTGGCGGGGGAACACTGAAGCTTTCTTT; CDR3aa: CSASWRGNTEAFF
abundance: NA; d_gene: NA; j_gene: TRBJ1-1; v_gene: TRBV6-5; CDR3nt: TGTGCCAGCAGTTACGCAGGGATGGGCCTGACTGAAGCTTTCTTT; CDR3aa: CASSYAGMGLTEAFF
abundance: NA; d_gene: NA; j_gene: TRBJ2-7; v_gene: TRBV4-2; CDR3nt: TGTGCCAGCAGCCAAGAGTCGATAGGGGCCCCCTACGAGCAGTACTTC; CDR3aa: CASSQESIGAPYEQYF
abundance: NA; d_gene: NA; j_gene: TRBJ2-3; v_gene: TRBV4-1; CDR3nt: TGCGCCAGCAGCCAAGACCCGGGGTCCAGCACAGATACGCAGTATTTT; CDR3aa: CASSQDPGSSTDTQYF
abundance: NA; d_gene: TRBD2; j_gene: TRBJ2-1; v_gene: TRBV2; CDR3nt: TGTGCCAGCAGTGAATTTTCTGGGTCTAGCGGGGGGGAGGCCCCATATGAGCAGTTCTTC; CDR3aa: CASSEFSGSSGGEAPYEQFF
abundance: NA; d_gene: NA; j_gene: TRBJ1-1; v_gene: TRBV29-1; CDR3nt: TGCAGCGTTGCCCCAGGAGGGGCGAACACTGAAGCTTTCTTT; CDR3aa: CSVAPGGANTEAFF
abundance: NA; d_gene: NA; j_gene: TRBJ2-7; v_gene: TRBV2; CDR3nt: TGTGCCAGCAGTGAAGAGGTATTAGCAGCTCGCGAGCAGTACTTC; CDR3aa: CASSEEVLAAREQYF
abundance: few; d_gene: NA; j_gene: TRBJ1-2; v_gene: TRBV5-6; CDR3nt: TGTGCCAGCAGCCTTAGGGGTTTGTCCTATGGCTACACCTTC; CDR3aa: CASSLRGLSYGYTF
abundance: NA; d_gene: NA; j_gene: TRBJ1-1; v_gene: TRBV9; CDR3nt: TGTGCCAGCAGCGGGACAGTGAACACTGAAGCTTTCTTT; CDR3aa: CASSGTVNTEAFF
abundance: NA; d_gene: NA; j_gene: TRBJ2-1; v_gene: TRBV7-9; CDR3nt: TGTGCCAGCAGCTTGAGGCAGGGGAATGAGCAGTTCTTC; CDR3aa: CASSLRQGNEQFF